Listed below are T cell receptor beta chains from one sample, sequenced in a study of identical twins. TCRdb re-analysed the 5' RACE reads in MiXCR, keeping a single row per CDR3 protein. The table shows roughly 720,000 distinct CDR3 sequences, with 15% to 20% occurring only once. These data also formed part of another study, on T cells expressing NK-cell markers.

The source material was PBMCs. The receptors here all came from a young woman in good health. CDR3s include the opening cysteine and the closing phenylalanine or tryptophan. D genes are given only for firm matches. Clone size appears in some rows only: once, few, many, or a class for an expanded clone.

abundance | j_gene | d_gene | v_gene | CDR3nt | CDR3aa
. | TRBJ2-5 | TRBD2 | TRBV5-6 | TGTGCCAGCAGCTTGGTGGGTAGCGGGAGGCTTCAGACCCAGTACTTC | CASSLVGSGRLQTQYF
. | TRBJ2-1 | . | TRBV20-1 | TGCAGTGCCACCTCTGGGGGGAAGGAGCAGTTCTTC | CSATSGGKEQFF
few | TRBJ2-3 | TRBD1 | TRBV7-9 | TGTGCCAGCAGCTTATTGTCCAGGGGGCGCAGAGATACGCAGTATTTT | CASSLLSRGRRDTQYF
few | TRBJ1-5 | . | TRBV6-1 | TGTGCCAGCAGTGTCGAAAGGGTTAGCAATCAGCCCCAGCATTTT | CASSVERVSNQPQHF
. | TRBJ1-1 | TRBD1 | TRBV12-5 | TGTGCTAGTGGGACACAGGGGTATGTGAACACTGAAGCTTTCTTT | CASGTQGYVNTEAFF
. | TRBJ2-2 | . | TRBV6-5 | TGTGCCAGCAGTTACTCTCCCAGGGCCACCGGGGAGCTGTTTTTT | CASSYSPRATGELFF
many | TRBJ2-3 | TRBD2 | TRBV7-9 | TGTGCCAGCAGCTCTAGCGGGGGCACAGATACGCAGTATTTT | CASSSSGGTDTQYF
. | TRBJ1-1 | . | TRBV6-6 | TGTGCCAGCAGTTACGATGGGGCTGAAGCTTTCTTT | CASSYDGAEAFF
. | TRBJ1-3 | . | TRBV6-2/TRBV6-3 | TGTGCCAGCAGTACCTCGTCGACCTCTGGAAACACCATATATTTT | CASSTSSTSGNTIYF
. | TRBJ1-1 | . | TRBV29-1 | TGCAGCGTTGCGAGAAGGGTGAGCTTGGACACTGAAGCTTTCTTT | CSVARRVSLDTEAFF
. | TRBJ2-5 | TRBD2 | TRBV14 | TGTGCCAGCAGCCAGCGACGTAGCGGGTACCAAGAGACCCAGTACTTC | CASSQRRSGYQETQYF
. | TRBJ1-2 | . | TRBV6-1 | TGTGCCAGCACCCATGCTCTGCTGACGGGACCGGATAACTATGGCTACACCTTC | CASTHALLTGPDNYGYTF
few | TRBJ2-5 | . | TRBV7-7 | TGTGCTAGCAGCTGGACGCGCCAAGAGACCCAGTACTTC | CASSWTRQETQYF
few | TRBJ1-1 | . | TRBV6-5 | TGTGCCAGCAACAACTTTGGGGGGGCGGCTTTCTTT | CASNNFGGAAFF
few | TRBJ2-7 | . | TRBV5-1 | TGCGCCAGCAGCTTGGAGATGAATGAGCAGTACTTC | CASSLEMNEQYF
few | TRBJ2-7 | . | TRBV3-1 | TGTGCCAGCAGCCAAAATTGGGCGGTCTACGAGCAGTACTTC | CASSQNWAVYEQYF
. | TRBJ2-7 | TRBD2 | TRBV10-3 | TGTGCCATCAGTGAGACTAGCGAATACTACGAGCAGTACTTC | CAISETSEYYEQYF
. | TRBJ2-3 | TRBD1 | TRBV5-1 | TGCGCCAGCAGCTCACAGGGGGAGGATACGCAGTATTTT | CASSSQGEDTQYF
few | TRBJ2-3 | TRBD2 | TRBV20-1 | TGCAGTGCTCCGGGGACTAGCGGGGCCACAGATACGCAGTATTTT | CSAPGTSGATDTQYF
few | TRBJ1-2 | TRBD1 | TRBV6-1 | TGTGCCAGCAGCAGACGCTGGGGGGACAGCCGGGAGGGTAACTATGGCTACACCTTC | CASSRRWGDSREGNYGYTF
few | TRBJ1-1 | . | TRBV18 | TGTGCCAGCTCAGCGTCCGGGACAAGGAACACTGAAGCTTTCTTT | CASSASGTRNTEAFF
few | TRBJ1-1 | . | TRBV5-1 | TGCGCCAGCAGCGGCCGGACTATCAGAGAAGCTTTCTTT | CASSGRTIREAFF
. | TRBJ2-7 | TRBD2 | TRBV12-5 | TGTGCTAGTGGTTTGGTTTTGCGGGGGGCCTACGAGCAGTACTTC | CASGLVLRGAYEQYF
. | TRBJ2-7 | . | TRBV5-5 | TGTGCCAGCAGCCGCGAGGGCTCTGTGCAGTACTTC | CASSREGSVQYF
. | TRBJ2-1 | . | TRBV2 | TGTGCCAGCAGTGACGGAGGTTACAATGAGCAGTTCTTC | CASSDGGYNEQFF
few | TRBJ2-1 | TRBD2 | TRBV9 | TGTGCCAGCAGCGTGGGGATTAGCGGGGGGGCATACAATGAGCAGTTCTTC | CASSVGISGGAYNEQFF
few | TRBJ2-3 | TRBD2 | TRBV20-1 | TGCAGTGCTTTAGCGGGGGGGTTCACAGATACGCAGTATTTT | CSALAGGFTDTQYF
few | TRBJ2-1 | TRBD2 | TRBV18 | TGTGCCAGCTCACCACCCGGCCTAGCGGGAGCTGCGAGAGAGCAGTTCTTC | CASSPPGLAGAAREQFF
. | TRBJ2-7 | TRBD1 | TRBV27 | TGTGCCAGCAGTTGGACAGGTTATGACGAGCAGTACTTC | CASSWTGYDEQYF
. | TRBJ1-3 | . | TRBV5-1 | TGCGCCAGCAGCGGTGACAGCTACTCTGGAAACACCATATATTTT | CASSGDSYSGNTIYF
few | TRBJ2-7 | TRBD1 | TRBV2 | TGTGCCAGCAGTTCTACAGGGGCCCTGACGGGCGAGCAGTACTTC | CASSSTGALTGEQYF
few | TRBJ2-5 | TRBD2 | TRBV27 | TGTGCCACCCGGACTAGCGGGATGGTGACCCAGTACTTC | CATRTSGMVTQYF
many | TRBJ2-1 | TRBD2 | TRBV12-3/TRBV12-4 | TGTGCCAGCAGTTTAAGACTAGCACTCGGAAATGAGCAGTTCTTC | CASSLRLALGNEQFF
. | TRBJ1-5 | . | TRBV7-9 | TGTGCCACCAGCTTAATGGGCAATCAGCCCCAGCATTTT | CATSLMGNQPQHF
. | TRBJ2-5 | TRBD1 | TRBV29-1 | TGCAGCGTTGCTGGTGGGGACAGGGGAATGGAGACCCAGTACTTC | CSVAGGDRGMETQYF
. | TRBJ2-3 | . | TRBV12-3/TRBV12-4 | TGTGCCAGCATGCCAAGCGGAGCAGATACGCAGTATTTT | CASMPSGADTQYF
few | TRBJ2-1 | . | TRBV20-1 | TGCAGTGCTCATCGAATCCGCCTTTCGGGGTACAATGAGCAGTTCTTC | CSAHRIRLSGYNEQFF
. | TRBJ2-1 | . | TRBV6-6 | TGTGCCAGCAGTTACGTAGTTAATGAGCAGTTCTTC | CASSYVVNEQFF